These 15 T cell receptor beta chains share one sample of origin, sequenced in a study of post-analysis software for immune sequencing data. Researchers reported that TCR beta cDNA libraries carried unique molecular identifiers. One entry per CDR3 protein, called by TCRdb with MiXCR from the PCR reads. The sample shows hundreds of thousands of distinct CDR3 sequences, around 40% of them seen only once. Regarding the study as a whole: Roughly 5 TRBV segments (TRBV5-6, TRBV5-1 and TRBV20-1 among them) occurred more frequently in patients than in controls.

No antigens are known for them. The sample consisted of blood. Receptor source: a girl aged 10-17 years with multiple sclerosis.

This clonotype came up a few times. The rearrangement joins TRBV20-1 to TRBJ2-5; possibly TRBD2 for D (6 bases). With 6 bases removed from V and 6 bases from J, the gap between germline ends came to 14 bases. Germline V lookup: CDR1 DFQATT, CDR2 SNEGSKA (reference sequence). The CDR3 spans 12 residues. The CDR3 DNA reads TGCAGTGCCCGGGGGAGCCGCCAGACCCAGTACTTC. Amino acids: CSARGSRQTQYF.

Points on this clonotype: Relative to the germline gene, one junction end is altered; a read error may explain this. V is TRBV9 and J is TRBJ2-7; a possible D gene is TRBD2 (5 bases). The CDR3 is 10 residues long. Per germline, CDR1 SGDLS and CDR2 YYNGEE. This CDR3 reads CASNDYQQYF. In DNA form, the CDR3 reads TGTGCCAGCAATGACTACCAGCAGTACTTC.

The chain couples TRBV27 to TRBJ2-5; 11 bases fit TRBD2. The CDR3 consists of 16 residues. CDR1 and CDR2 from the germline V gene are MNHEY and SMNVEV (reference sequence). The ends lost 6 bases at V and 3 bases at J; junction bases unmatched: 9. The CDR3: CASSIFGTSGKETQYF. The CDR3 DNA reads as TGTGCCAGCAGCATCTTCGGGACTAGCGGTAAAGAGACCCAGTACTTC.

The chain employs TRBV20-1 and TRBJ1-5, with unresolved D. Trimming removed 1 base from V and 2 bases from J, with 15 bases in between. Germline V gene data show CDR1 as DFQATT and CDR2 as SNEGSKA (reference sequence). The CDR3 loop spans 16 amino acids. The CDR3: CSARGFLGAGNQPQHF. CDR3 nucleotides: TGCAGTGCTAGAGGATTTCTGGGTGCCGGCAATCAGCCCCAGCATTTT.

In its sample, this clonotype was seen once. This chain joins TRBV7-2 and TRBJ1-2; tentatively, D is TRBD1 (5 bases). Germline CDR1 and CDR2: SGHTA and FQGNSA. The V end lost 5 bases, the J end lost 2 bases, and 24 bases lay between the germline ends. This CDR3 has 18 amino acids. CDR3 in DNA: TGTGCCAGCAGCCCCCCCCCTCCCCGACAGCTCCTAAACTATGGCTACACCTTC. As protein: CASSPPPPRQLLNYGYTF. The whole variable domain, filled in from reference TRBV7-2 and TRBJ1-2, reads GAGVSQSPSNKVTEKGKDVELRCDPISGHTALYWYRQSLGQGLEFLIYFQGNSAPDKSGLPSDRFSAERTGGSVSTLTIQRTQQEDSAVYLCASSPPPPRQLLNYGYTFGSGTRLTVV.

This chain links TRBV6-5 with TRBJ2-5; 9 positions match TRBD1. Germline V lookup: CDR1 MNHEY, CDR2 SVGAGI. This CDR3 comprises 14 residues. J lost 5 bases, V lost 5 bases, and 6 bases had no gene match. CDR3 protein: CASSPDRGTETQYF. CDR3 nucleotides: TGTGCCAGCAGTCCGGACAGGGGAACGGAGACCCAGTACTTC.

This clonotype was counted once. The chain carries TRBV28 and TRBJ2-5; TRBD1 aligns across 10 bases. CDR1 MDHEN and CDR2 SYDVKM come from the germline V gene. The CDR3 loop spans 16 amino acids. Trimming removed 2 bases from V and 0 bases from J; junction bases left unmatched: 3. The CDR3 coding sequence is TGTGCCAGCAGTTTACCCGGGACAGGGGACCAAGAGACCCAGTACTTC. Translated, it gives CASSLPGTGDQETQYF.

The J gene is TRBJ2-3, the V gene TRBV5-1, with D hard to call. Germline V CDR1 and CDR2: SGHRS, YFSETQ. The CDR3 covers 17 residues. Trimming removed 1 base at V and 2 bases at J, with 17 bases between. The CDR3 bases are TGCGCCAGCAGCTTGTCCTCCGGTCTCATCTTCACAGATACGCAGTATTTT. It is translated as CASSLSSGLIFTDTQYF.

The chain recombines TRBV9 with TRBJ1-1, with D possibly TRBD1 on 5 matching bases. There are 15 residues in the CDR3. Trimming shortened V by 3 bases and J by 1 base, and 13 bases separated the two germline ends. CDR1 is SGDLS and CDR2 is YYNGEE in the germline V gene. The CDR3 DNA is TGTGCCAGCAGCGAGGGGAGGGGTTGGAACACTGAAGCTTTCTTT. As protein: CASSEGRGWNTEAFF.

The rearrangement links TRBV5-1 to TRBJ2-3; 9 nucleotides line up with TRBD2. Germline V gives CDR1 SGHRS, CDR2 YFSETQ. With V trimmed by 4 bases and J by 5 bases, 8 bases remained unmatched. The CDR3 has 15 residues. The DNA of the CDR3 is TGCGCCAGCAGCGACGGCGGGAGGGGGAGAGATACGCAGTATTTT. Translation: CASSDGGRGRDTQYF.

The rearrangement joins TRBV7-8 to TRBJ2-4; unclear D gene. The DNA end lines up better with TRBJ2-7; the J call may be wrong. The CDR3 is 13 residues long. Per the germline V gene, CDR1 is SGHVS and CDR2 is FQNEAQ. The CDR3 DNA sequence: TGTGCCAGCAGGTACCGGGCGACCTGCGAGCAGTACTTC. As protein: CASRYRATCEQYF.

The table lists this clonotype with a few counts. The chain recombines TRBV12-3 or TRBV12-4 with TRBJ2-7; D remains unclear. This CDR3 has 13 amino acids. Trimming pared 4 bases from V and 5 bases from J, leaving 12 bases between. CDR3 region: CASSWFESHEQYF. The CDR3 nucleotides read TGTGCCAGCAGTTGGTTCGAGAGCCACGAGCAGTACTTC.

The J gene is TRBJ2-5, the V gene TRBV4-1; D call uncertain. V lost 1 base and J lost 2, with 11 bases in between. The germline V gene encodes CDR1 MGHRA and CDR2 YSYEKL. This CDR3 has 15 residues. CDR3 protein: CASSQVFLQQETQYF. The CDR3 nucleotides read TGCGCCAGCAGCCAAGTGTTCCTCCAGCAAGAGACCCAGTACTTC.

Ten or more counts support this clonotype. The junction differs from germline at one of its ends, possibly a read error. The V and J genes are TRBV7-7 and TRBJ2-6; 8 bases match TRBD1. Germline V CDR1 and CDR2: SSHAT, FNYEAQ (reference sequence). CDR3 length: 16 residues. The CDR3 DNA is TGTGCTAGCAGCTTAGGGACAGGCTCTGGGGCCAACGTCCTGACTTTC. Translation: CASSLGTGSGANVLTF.

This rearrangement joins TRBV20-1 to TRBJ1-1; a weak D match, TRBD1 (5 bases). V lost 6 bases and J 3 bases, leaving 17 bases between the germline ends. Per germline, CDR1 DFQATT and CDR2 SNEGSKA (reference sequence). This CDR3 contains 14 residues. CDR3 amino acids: CSAHLQMGDTEAFF. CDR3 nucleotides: TGCAGTGCGCACCTCCAGATGGGGGACACTGAAGCTTTCTTT.